The 15 T cell receptor beta chains presented below share a single source sample, sequenced in a study of CD8 T cells in Susac syndrome. It was with random hexamers that about 0.45 to 1 ug RNA was reverse transcribed. TCRdb re-derived calls from the immunoSEQ multiplex PCR reads in MiXCR, one entry per CDR3 protein. This sample yields about 300,000 distinct CDR3 sequences, of which around 91% are seen a single time; 0.18% belongs to the top ten. Sequenced input: CD8+ T cells from PBMCs. The source of these receptors is a human donor with multiple sclerosis.

The chain combines TRBV6-4 with TRBJ1-2; D is unresolved. With 4 bases removed from V and 8 bases from J, the gap between germline ends came to 14 bases. Germline V lookup: CDR1 MRHNA, CDR2 SNTAGT. The CDR3 totals 13 residues. The CDR3 region has the DNA TGTGCCAGCAGTGTAACGCCCTCAGGAGGCTACACCTTC. As protein: CASSVTPSGGYTF.

The chain uses TRBV19 and TRBJ1-2; D is unresolved. The CDR3 contains 15 residues. Germline V gene data show CDR1 as LNHDA and CDR2 as SQIVND (reference sequence). V was cut by 3 bases and J by 0 bases, with 11 bases left in between. CDR3 in amino acids: CASSIGSRANYGYTF. In nucleotides, the CDR3 is TGTGCCAGTAGTATTGGAAGTAGAGCTAACTATGGCTACACCTTC.

This chain connects TRBV20-1 to TRBJ1-1; TRBD1 is a possible D gene (5 bases). The CDR3 extends over 10 amino acids. Deletions cut 4 bases from V and 11 bases from J, with 11 bases between. CDR1 and CDR2 from the germline V gene are DFQATT and SNEGSKA (reference sequence). This CDR3 is CSAKGTGAFF. The DNA for the CDR3 is TGCAGTGCTAAGGGGACGGGTGCTTTCTTT.

The chain recombines TRBV6-6 with TRBJ2-3; TRBD1 or TRBD2 may be the D gene (5 bases each). The germline gives CDR1 MNHNY, CDR2 SVGAGI (reference sequence). The CDR3 runs 16 residues. V was shortened by 1 base and J by 1 base, with 12 bases between the two germline ends. The CDR3 sequence: CASSYLTRDRTDTQYF. The DNA for the CDR3 is TGTGCCAGCAGTTACTTAACCAGGGACCGCACAGATACGCAGTATTTT.

The chain combines TRBV7-3 with TRBJ2-6, with no clear D. Germline-derived CDR1 and CDR2 are SGHTA and FQGTGA. Trimming took 4 bases from V and 0 from J, leaving 16 bases between them. The CDR3 consists of 18 residues. CDR3 nucleotide sequence: TGTGCCAGCAGCTCAACCTTAGGAGCCCACTCTGGGGCCAACGTCCTGACTTTC. This codes for CASSSTLGAHSGANVLTF. The variable domain in full, completed from reference TRBV7-3 and TRBJ2-6, reads GAGVSQTPSNKVTEKGKYVELRCDPISGHTALYWYRQSLGQGPEFLIYFQGTGAADDSGLPNDRFFAVRPEGSVSTLKIQRTERGDSAVYLCASSSTLGAHSGANVLTFGAGSRLTVL.

The J gene is TRBJ2-7, the V gene TRBV20-1, with a possible D match to TRBD2 (6 bases). The CDR3 totals 15 residues. Germline V gene sequence: CDR1 DFQATT, CDR2 SNEGSKA (reference sequence). The V gene lost 6 bases and the J gene lost 0 bases, with 18 bases spanning the gap. The CDR3 sequence is CSAEKLAEASYEQYF. In nucleotides, the CDR3 is TGCAGTGCAGAGAAGTTAGCGGAGGCCTCCTACGAGCAGTACTTC.

The chain joins TRBV7-9 to TRBJ2-1; 7 positions agree with TRBD1. Germline trimming cut 8 bases from V and 6 bases from J; bases unmatched to any gene: 4. Per the germline V gene, CDR1 is SEHNR and CDR2 is FQNEAQ (reference sequence). CDR3 length equals 12 residues. The CDR3 is CASEGGFNEQFF. Here the CDR3 DNA reads TGTGCCAGCGAAGGGGGCTTCAATGAGCAGTTCTTC.

The chain joins TRBV7-9 to TRBJ1-6, with 11 positions matching TRBD1. The length of the CDR3 is 14 residues. V lost 7 bases to trimming and J lost 9 bases; unmatched junction nucleotides: 5. CDR1 is SEHNR, CDR2 FQNEAQ, per germline (reference sequence). DNA for the CDR3: TGTGCCAGCACCCCTGGACAGGGGGCTTCACCCCTCCACTTT. The encoded protein is CASTPGQGASPLHF.

The V and J genes are TRBV9 and TRBJ1-2; 11 nucleotides match TRBD1. CDR1 is SGDLS and CDR2 is YYNGEE in the germline V gene. Trimming at V came to 4 bases and at J to 6 bases, leaving 11 bases not matched to a gene. The CDR3 loop spans 16 amino acids. CDR3 in amino acids: CASSPYTGTGGDGYTF. CDR3 bases: TGTGCCAGCAGCCCTTACACCGGGACAGGGGGGGATGGCTACACCTTC. The full variable domain, rest sourced from reference TRBV9 and TRBJ1-2, is DSGVTQTPKHLITATGQRVTLRCSPRSGDLSVYWYQQSLDQGLQFLIQYYNGEERAKGNILERFSAQQFPDLHSELNLSSLELGDSALYFCASSPYTGTGGDGYTFGSGTRLTVV.

This clonotype occurred a few times. V usage is TRBV11-3 and J usage is TRBJ2-3, with unresolved D. This CDR3 contains 14 residues. CDR1 is SGHNT, CDR2 YENEEA, per germline. Trimming took off 1 base at V and 8 bases at J, with 13 bases between the two ends. In DNA form, the CDR3 reads TGTGCCAGCAGCTTAGGGGTTCTCCTGGGTACGCAGTATTTT. The encoded protein is CASSLGVLLGTQYF.

V and J are TRBV15 and TRBJ2-1; 7 bases line up with TRBD2. The CDR3 is 15 amino acids. Germline assignment: CDR1 LNHNV and CDR2 YYDKDF (reference sequence). After removal of 4 bases from V and 7 bases from J, the junction contained 10 bases not matched to a gene. CDR3 bases: TGTGCCACCAGCAAAAACGGACTAGTCATGAATGAGCAGTTCTTC. Translating gives CATSKNGLVMNEQFF.

Here the CDR3 DNA reads TGTGCCAGCCGCCCGCCAGATATCATGAACACTGAAGCTTTCTTT. Its protein is CASRPPDIMNTEAFF. The rearrangement joins TRBV28 to TRBJ1-1; D not certain. CDR1 MDHEN and CDR2 SYDVKM come from the germline V gene. Trimming took off 8 bases at V and 0 bases at J, with 16 bases between the two ends. The CDR3 totals 15 residues. Variable domain in full (rest from reference TRBV28 and TRBJ1-1): DVKVTQSSRYLVKRTGEKVFLECVQDMDHENMFWYRQDPGLGLRLIYFSYDVKMKEKGDIPEGYSVSREKKERFSLILESASTNQTSMYLCASRPPDIMNTEAFFGQGTRLTVV.

This chain connects TRBV7-8 to TRBJ1-6; the match to TRBD1 covers 10 bases. With V trimmed by 2 bases and J by 10 bases, 11 bases remained unmatched. The germline V gene encodes CDR1 SGHVS and CDR2 FQNEAQ. The CDR3 totals 17 residues. The DNA for the CDR3 is TGTGCCAGCAGCTTACCCATAGGGGGACAGGGGAGATCACCCCTCCACTTT. Its protein is CASSLPIGGQGRSPLHF. The variable domain in full, with the rest retrieved from reference TRBV7-8 and TRBJ1-6, is GAGVSQSPRYKVAKRGQDVALRCDPISGHVSLFWYQQALGQGPEFLTYFQNEAQLDKSGLPSDRFFAERPEGSVSTLKIQRTQQEDSAVYLCASSLPIGGQGRSPLHFGNGTRLTVT.

The genes are TRBV4-3 and TRBJ2-2; 8 bases fit TRBD2. CDR1 is LGHNA, CDR2 YSLEER, per germline. The CDR3 is made up of 15 amino acids. V shed 0 bases, J shed 4 bases, and the junction held 1 base outside the gene matches. CDR3 region: CASSQDGGATGELFF. The CDR3 DNA reads TGCGCCAGCAGCCAAGACGGGGGGGCCACCGGGGAGCTGTTTTTT.

The J gene is TRBJ2-7, the V gene TRBV7-9, with 7 bases that match TRBD2. This CDR3 spans 17 amino acids. The V gene's germline CDR1 is SEHNR and CDR2 FQNEAQ (reference sequence). The J segment lost 0 bases and the V segment lost 4 bases, leaving 12 bases of the junction unmatched. The CDR3 protein is CASSSPREAGNSYEQYF. The CDR3 DNA reads TGTGCCAGCAGCTCACCCCGGGAGGCAGGAAACTCCTACGAGCAGTACTTC.